Presented here are 10 T cell receptor beta chains from one specimen sequenced in a study of blood T cell repertoires in COVID-19. TCRdb's table, derived via immunoSEQ multiplex PCR, lists solely in-frame clones and lacks some. The repertoire has around 40,000 clones, 75% to 90% of them found once; the top ten carry roughly 21%. Sequencing was carried out using peripheral blood. The receptors shown here come from a man aged 45-60 years with active COVID-19.

The chain's CDR3 is CASSSRTSGSYEQYF. CDR3 nucleotides: TGTGCCAGCAGCTCCAGGACTAGCGGGAGCTACGAGCAGTACTTC. The J gene is TRBJ2-7, the V gene TRBV7-2; 13 bases agree with TRBD2. CDR1 SGHTA and CDR2 FQGNSA come from the germline V gene. The CDR3 consists of 15 residues. Germline trimming cut 4 bases from V and 3 bases from J; bases unmatched to any gene: 3. Full variable domain (missing parts from reference TRBV7-2 and TRBJ2-7): GAGVSQSPSNKVTEKGKDVELRCDPISGHTALYWYRQSLGQGLEFLIYFQGNSAPDKSGLPSDRFSAERTGGSVSTLTIQRTQQEDSAVYLCASSSRTSGSYEQYFGPGTRLTVT.

V is TRBV6-2 or TRBV6-3 and J is TRBJ2-7, with D perhaps matching TRBD1 (6 bases). This CDR3 has 14 residues. V lost 4 bases and J 2 bases, leaving 12 bases between the germline ends. CDR1 and CDR2 (germline): MNHEY, SVGEGT. The CDR3 region has the DNA TGTGCCAGCAGTTTAGGACAGCTCCCCTACGAGCAGTACTTC. Translated: CASSLGQLPYEQYF.

This clone came up once. The gene calls are TRBV27 and TRBJ2-5; D remains unclear. CDR1 is MNHEY and CDR2 is SMNVEV in the germline V gene (reference sequence). V was cut by 3 bases and J by 1 base, with 9 bases left in between. The CDR3 consists of 14 residues. This CDR3 is CASSFRDTQETQYF. The DNA of the CDR3 is TGTGCCAGCAGTTTCCGAGACACCCAAGAGACCCAGTACTTC.

About this clone: The same CDR3 also results from other DNA sequences found in this sample. The V call is TRBV19, the J call TRBJ2-3; D ambiguous. Germline CDR1 and CDR2: LNHDA and SQIVND (reference sequence). V was trimmed by 3 bases and J by 6 bases, leaving 7 bases between them. The CDR3 runs to 12 residues. CDR3 nucleotide sequence: TGTGCCAGTAGTATTGCGGTGGATACGCAGTATTTT. This sequence encodes CASSIAVDTQYF.

The V call is TRBV7-8, the J call TRBJ2-7; 9 nucleotides match TRBD2. Germline loops: CDR1 SGHVS, CDR2 FQNEAQ. J lost 5 bases, V lost 4 bases, and 6 bases had no gene match. CDR3 length equals 14 residues. The CDR3 coding sequence is TGTGCCAGCAGCTGGGCGGGAGGGGGAGACGAGCAGTACTTC. The encoded protein is CASSWAGGGDEQYF.

V is TRBV10-3 and J is TRBJ2-7; a weak D match, TRBD1 (5 bases). The CDR3 covers 11 residues. Germline V CDR1 and CDR2: ENHRY, SYGVKD. Deletions cut 10 bases from V and 2 bases from J, with 9 bases between. CDR3 protein: CATQGAYEQYF. CDR3 sequence (DNA): TGTGCCACCCAGGGTGCCTACGAGCAGTACTTC.

This chain connects TRBV5-5 to TRBJ1-1, with a possible D match to TRBD1 (6 bases). The CDR3 sequence is 15 residues long. CDR1 and CDR2 (germline): SGHKS, YYEKEE (reference sequence). Trimming stripped 5 bases from V and 11 bases from J, with 25 bases between. The DNA of the CDR3 is TGTGCCAGCAGGCAGCTCCTGACAGGCCAGGTCCAGGCTTTCTTT. It specifies CASRQLLTGQVQAFF.

The chain combines TRBV9 with TRBJ2-3; TRBD1 matches 7 bases. Germline-derived CDR1 and CDR2 are SGDLS and YYNGEE. The CDR3 has 15 residues. V dropped 0 bases and J dropped 1; count of bases not matched to a gene: 2. The DNA for the CDR3 is TGTGCCAGCAGCGTAGTCGGACAGGGCACAGATACGCAGTATTTT. Protein sequence: CASSVVGQGTDTQYF.

In DNA, the CDR3 is TGTGCCACCAGCAGCGGGGGACTAGCGGGAGGGCCTGGGAATGAGCAGTTCTTC. As protein: CATSSGGLAGGPGNEQFF. The rearrangement links TRBV15 to TRBJ2-1; 16 bases are shared with TRBD2. The germline V gene encodes CDR1 LNHNV and CDR2 YYDKDF (reference sequence). This CDR3 has 18 amino acids. After removal of 3 bases from V and 7 bases from J, the junction contained 9 bases not matched to a gene.

The sample holds one count of this clone. The CDR3 is CASSEGGPGNTIYF. The CDR3 DNA is TGTGCCAGCAGTGAAGGAGGGCCTGGAAACACCATATATTTT. The chain carries TRBV25-1 and TRBJ1-3; D is unresolved. Germline V lookup: CDR1 MGHDK, CDR2 SYGVNS. This CDR3 has 14 amino acids. Trimming took 2 bases from V and 2 from J, leaving 7 bases between them.